A selection of T cell receptor beta chains follows, all from one sample in a study of cytomegalovirus exposure and HLA in healthy donors. Using immunoSEQ multiplex PCR, the repertoire was profiled, and TCRdb retains in-frame clones only, with some absent. Here the sample spans 210,000 or so clones, approximately 80% being singletons. Sequencing was performed on PBMCs. These receptors all come from a boy aged 2 to 10 in good health and CMV-seronegative. Both conserved end residues are part of each CDR3. The D gene is left open where the match is weak. Clone size appears in some rows only: once, few, many, or a class for an expanded clone.

V gene	J gene	clone size	D gene	CDR3 protein	CDR3 DNA
TRBV7-8	TRBJ2-7	once	TRBD1	CASSDRDRGHEQYF	TGTGCCAGCAGCGACCGGGACAGGGGGCACGAGCAGTACTTC
TRBV7-8	TRBJ2-2	NA	TRBD2	CASSSRTSRTGELFF	TGTGCCAGCAGCTCCCGGACTAGCCGCACCGGGGAGCTGTTTTTT
TRBV5-6	TRBJ2-3	NA	NA	CASLHGAWYQPNTDTQYF	TGTGCCAGCCTACATGGAGCTTGGTATCAGCCGAACACAGATACGCAGTATTTT
TRBV4-1	TRBJ1-2	few	NA	CASSRPELQGTGYTF	TGCGCCAGCAGCCGCCCGGAACTCCAGGGGACAGGCTACACCTTC
TRBV25-1	TRBJ1-1	NA	NA	CASSERIQGNTEAFF	TGTGCCAGCAGTGAAAGAATACAGGGGAACACTGAAGCTTTCTTT
TRBV29-1	TRBJ2-7	once	TRBD1	CSVELLDRESYEQYF	TGCAGCGTTGAATTGCTGGACAGGGAAAGTTACGAGCAGTACTTC
TRBV9	TRBJ2-1	NA	NA	CASSQPSERYNEQFF	TGTGCCAGCAGCCAGCCCAGCGAAAGATACAATGAGCAGTTCTTC
TRBV2	TRBJ2-5	NA	TRBD1	CASSGTDVQETQYF	TGTGCCAGCAGCGGGACAGACGTTCAAGAGACCCAGTACTTC
TRBV4-2	TRBJ2-7	NA	TRBD2	CASSQVQAGLSYEQYF	TGTGCCAGCAGCCAAGTACAAGCGGGGCTCTCCTACGAGCAGTACTTC
TRBV21-1	TRBJ2-6	few	NA	CASTQNRDLSGANVLTF	TGTGCCAGCACCCAAAACAGGGACCTCTCTGGGGCCAACGTCCTGACTTTC
TRBV25-1	TRBJ2-7	NA	TRBD1	CASSPGGLYEQYF	TGTGCCAGCAGTCCAGGGGGCCTCTACGAGCAGTACTTC
TRBV7-9	TRBJ2-5	NA	NA	CSSSPLGGGETQYF	TGTTCCAGCAGCCCCTTGGGAGGAGGGGAGACCCAGTACTTC
TRBV10-2	TRBJ2-7	NA	TRBD1	CASSPPQGASYEQYF	TGCGCCAGCAGCCCACCCCAGGGGGCCTCCTACGAGCAGTACTTC
TRBV5-1	TRBJ2-5	NA	NA	CASSLAGREPETQYF	TGCGCCAGCAGCTTGGCCGGGCGGGAACCGGAGACCCAGTACTTC
TRBV9	TRBJ2-1	once	TRBD2	CASSVEQRGYYNEQFF	TGTGCCAGCAGCGTAGAACAGCGGGGGTACTACAATGAGCAGTTCTTC
TRBV2	TRBJ2-7	few	NA	CAGETLYEQYF	TGTGCCGGGGAGACACTCTACGAGCAGTACTTC
TRBV5-6	TRBJ2-3	NA	NA	CASSEGVLGSTDTQYF	TGTGCCAGCAGTGAAGGGGTGTTGGGGAGCACAGATACGCAGTATTTT
TRBV2	TRBJ1-5	NA	NA	CASSPRDISNQPQHF	TGTGCCAGCAGTCCCAGGGATATTAGCAATCAGCCCCAGCATTTT
TRBV9	TRBJ2-1	NA	NA	CASSGNAGQGGRHEQFF	TGTGCCAGCAGCGGCAATGCGGGGCAGGGGGGAAGGCATGAGCAGTTCTTC
TRBV9	TRBJ2-7	once	TRBD2	CASSESSGRATYEQYF	TGTGCCAGCAGCGAATCGAGCGGGAGGGCTACCTACGAGCAGTACTTC
TRBV2	TRBJ1-2	NA	TRBD1	CASPGQGIGYTF	TGTGCCAGCCCGGGACAGGGTATTGGCTACACCTTC
TRBV5-6	TRBJ1-5	NA	TRBD1	CASSLGQGIQPQHF	TGTGCCAGCAGCTTGGGACAGGGGATTCAGCCCCAGCATTTT
TRBV11-2	TRBJ2-5	NA	NA	CASSLVGSLEETQYF	TGTGCCAGCAGCTTAGTTGGCAGTCTAGAAGAGACCCAGTACTTC
TRBV7-8	TRBJ2-1	NA	TRBD2	CASSPYGTSVGNEQFF	TGTGCCAGCAGCCCCTACGGGACTAGCGTGGGCAATGAGCAGTTCTTC
TRBV4-1	TRBJ1-1	NA	TRBD1	CASSQVDPARGRNTEAFF	TGCGCCAGCAGCCAAGTGGATCCCGCCAGGGGGAGGAACACTGAAGCTTTCTTT
TRBV10-3	TRBJ2-6	NA	TRBD2	CAIGRGLRSNVLTF	TGTGCCATCGGGAGGGGTTTACGGTCCAACGTCCTGACTTTC
TRBV7-9	TRBJ1-1	once	NA	CASSSSSTVRTEAFF	TGTGCCAGCAGCAGCTCCTCGACAGTCCGGACTGAAGCTTTCTTT
TRBV6-1	TRBJ1-2	NA	TRBD1	CASRQGVYYGYTF	TGTGCCAGCAGACAGGGGGTCTACTATGGCTACACCTTC
TRBV5-6	TRBJ1-3	NA	NA	CASGGSGNTIYF	TGTGCCAGCGGAGGATCTGGAAACACCATATATTTT
TRBV5-1	TRBJ1-2	NA	NA	CASSLNAGIGYTF	TGCGCCAGCAGCTTGAATGCAGGGATAGGCTACACCTTC
TRBV5-6	TRBJ2-1	NA	NA	CASHSGTYNEQFF	TGTGCCAGCCACTCTGGGACATACAATGAGCAGTTCTTC
TRBV18	TRBJ2-2	NA	NA	CASSTKLQGLNTGELFF	TGTGCCAGCTCAACTAAGTTACAGGGATTGAACACCGGGGAGCTGTTTTTT
TRBV7-9	TRBJ1-4	NA	TRBD1	CASSPRGQGQEKLFF	TGTGCCAGCAGCCCGCGCGGACAGGGGCAAGAAAAACTGTTTTTT
TRBV28	TRBJ1-2	NA	TRBD1	CASSSVRDRASF	TGTGCCAGCAGTTCGGTCCGGGACAGGGCTTCCTTC
TRBV7-2	TRBJ2-5	NA	NA	CASSLAPERQETQYF	TGTGCCAGCAGCTTAGCCCCGGAGAGACAAGAGACCCAGTACTTC
TRBV7-8	TRBJ2-7	NA	NA	CASTAGYEQYF	TGTGCCAGCACTGCCGGTTACGAGCAGTACTTC
TRBV5-6	TRBJ2-3	NA	NA	CASSRLTDTQYF	TGTGCCAGCAGCAGACTCACAGATACGCAGTATTTT
TRBV4-1	TRBJ2-5	NA	NA	CASSQVLGAGETQYF	TGCGCCAGCAGCCAAGTGTTAGGGGCGGGGGAGACCCAGTACTTC
TRBV28	TRBJ1-5	NA	NA	CASSLGEGTEHQPQHF	TGTGCCAGCAGTTTGGGCGAGGGAACGGAGCATCAGCCCCAGCATTTT
TRBV5-6	TRBJ2-5	NA	TRBD1	CASSLRQGAETQYF	TGTGCCAGCAGCCTTCGACAGGGGGCCGAGACCCAGTACTTC
TRBV6-5	TRBJ1-1	NA	TRBD1	CASSPTGFGEAFF	TGTGCCAGCAGCCCGACAGGGTTCGGTGAAGCTTTCTTT
TRBV19	TRBJ1-1	NA	TRBD1	CASSKSRDRGGNTEAFF	TGTGCCAGTAGTAAGTCCCGGGACAGGGGTGGGAACACTGAAGCTTTCTTT
TRBV19	TRBJ2-4	once	TRBD2	CASSWSTSGSSKNIQYF	TGTGCCAGTAGTTGGTCAACTAGCGGGAGTTCTAAAAACATTCAGTACTTC
TRBV29-1	TRBJ1-1	once	NA	CSVSENTEAFF	TGCAGCGTCAGTGAAAACACTGAAGCTTTCTTT
TRBV6-1	TRBJ2-1	few	TRBD2	CASRIAGGLDEQFF	TGTGCCAGCAGGATAGCGGGAGGGTTGGATGAGCAGTTCTTC
TRBV10-3	TRBJ1-4	NA	TRBD1	CAISPGGTNEKLFF	TGTGCCATCAGTCCAGGGGGCACTAATGAAAAACTGTTTTTT
TRBV27	TRBJ1-1	once	NA	CASSFLRDTVNTEAFF	TGTGCCAGCAGTTTCCTCCGCGACACCGTGAACACTGAAGCTTTCTTT
TRBV9	TRBJ1-3	NA	NA	CASSVGPNQGIHTIYF	TGTGCCAGCAGCGTAGGTCCCAACCAGGGGATTCACACCATATATTTT